These 18 T cell receptor beta chains were sequenced from one sample in a study of control samples from healthy donors and cancer patients. The data were produced by immunoSEQ multiplex PCR, yet TCRdb's version contains in-frame clones alone and is incomplete. The sample lists tens of thousands of clones; roughly 91% were seen once. What was sequenced was blood. Source of these receptors: a man aged 25 to 40 in good health.

The rearrangement uses TRBV7-9 and TRBJ1-1, with unresolved D. Trimming removed 5 bases from V and 2 bases from J, with 6 bases in between. The CDR3 extends over 12 amino acids. Germline CDR1 and CDR2: SEHNR and FQNEAQ (reference sequence). CDR3 bases: TGTGCCAGCAGCCGGGCCAACACTGAAGCTTTCTTT. Translated: CASSRANTEAFF.

The chain has TRBV5-5 and TRBJ1-2; 8 bases agree with TRBD1. This CDR3 has 15 amino acids. The germline V gene has CDR1 SGHKS and CDR2 YYEKEE (reference sequence). V was pared by 5 bases and J by 0 bases, with 6 bases of the junction left unmatched. The CDR3, as DNA: TGTGCCAGCAGTAACCAGGGGGCTTCTAACTATGGCTACACCTTC. Protein product: CASSNQGASNYGYTF.

The chain combines TRBV27 with TRBJ1-5, with D possibly matching TRBD1 (6 bases). Germline-derived CDR1 and CDR2 are MNHEY and SMNVEV (reference sequence). The CDR3 loop spans 15 amino acids. Trimming shortened V by 5 bases and J by 1 base, and 12 bases separated the two germline ends. CDR3 amino acids: CASSEWGQSNQPQHF. In DNA form, the CDR3 reads TGTGCCAGCAGTGAGTGGGGACAAAGCAATCAGCCCCAGCATTTT.

The chain is built from TRBV5-4 and TRBJ2-7; 7 positions agree with TRBD2. The CDR3 spans 13 residues. Trimming took 4 bases from V and 1 from J; bases not matched to a gene: 2. Germline V lookup: CDR1 SGHNT, CDR2 YYREEE (reference sequence). CDR3 sequence reads: CASSGGVSYEQYF. CDR3 nucleotides: TGTGCCAGCAGCGGGGGGGTATCCTACGAGCAGTACTTC.

J is TRBJ1-3 and V is TRBV30, with D possibly being TRBD1 (6 bases). The germline V and J ends were trimmed by 0 bases and 6 bases, with 15 bases remaining between them. The germline V gene has CDR1 GTSNPN and CDR2 SVGIG (reference sequence). The CDR3 loop spans 15 amino acids. CDR3 loop: CAWSVRRGAANTIYF. In nucleotides, the CDR3 is TGTGCCTGGAGTGTACGTCGGGGGGCCGCAAACACCATATATTTT.

This clone was detected only once. V is TRBV4-1 and J is TRBJ2-7, with TRBD1 as a possible D gene (5 bases). This CDR3 is built from 15 residues. The V gene lost 1 base and the J gene lost 5 bases, with 15 bases spanning the gap. Germline loops: CDR1 MGHRA, CDR2 YSYEKL. The CDR3 loop reads CASSQVGAPPNEQYF. As DNA, the CDR3 is TGCGCCAGCAGCCAAGTAGGGGCCCCTCCCAACGAGCAGTACTTC.

The chain links TRBV2 to TRBJ2-7; D gene uncertain. Germline V gene lookup returns CDR1 SNHLY and CDR2 FYNNEI. The CDR3 consists of 13 residues. Trimming cost V 5 bases and J 5 bases, with 13 bases left between them. The chain's CDR3 is CASSTRMSDEQYF. The CDR3 DNA follows: TGTGCCAGCAGTACACGGATGAGCGACGAGCAGTACTTC.

The genes are TRBV5-1 and TRBJ1-1; no clear D gene. The CDR3 is made up of 12 amino acids. The germline V gene encodes CDR1 SGHRS and CDR2 YFSETQ. The V gene lost 5 bases and the J gene lost 7 bases, with 12 bases spanning the gap. CDR3 bases: TGCGCCAGCAGATTCGAGGCCCATGAAGCTTTCTTT. Protein sequence: CASRFEAHEAFF.

The sample holds a few counts of this clone. The chain recombines TRBV5-4 with TRBJ2-7; no clear D. V gave up 3 bases and J gave up 7 bases, with 17 bases separating them. The CDR3 sequence is 14 residues long. Germline V gene data show CDR1 as SGHNT and CDR2 as YYREEE (reference sequence). CDR3 amino acids: CASSSSDQVYEQYF. The CDR3 nucleotides are TGTGCCAGCAGCTCTTCCGATCAGGTATATGAGCAGTACTTC.

The gene calls are TRBV18 and TRBJ1-1; D remains ambiguous. The CDR3 runs 14 residues. Per germline, CDR1 KGHSH and CDR2 LQKENI. The ends were cut back, 5 bases at V and 2 bases at J, with 12 bases in the middle. This CDR3 is CASSSSSGNTEAFF. Here the CDR3 DNA reads TGTGCCAGCTCATCAAGCTCGGGAAACACTGAAGCTTTCTTT.

The rearrangement uses TRBV6-4 and TRBJ1-2; unclear D gene. Per germline, CDR1 MRHNA and CDR2 SNTAGT. The CDR3 totals 14 residues. Trimming cost V 5 bases and J 10 bases, with 20 bases left between them. The CDR3 reads CASSSGHGDFAYTF. CDR3 nucleotide sequence: TGTGCCAGCAGTAGCGGTCACGGCGATTTTGCCTACACCTTC.

This chain connects TRBV11-3 to TRBJ2-2, with 11 bases lining up with TRBD2. The CDR3 has 17 residues. Germline loops: CDR1 SGHNT, CDR2 YENEEA. V was pared by 2 bases and J by 5 bases, with 7 bases of the junction left unmatched. This CDR3 reads CASSLPGLAGHTGELFF. The CDR3 DNA sequence: TGTGCCAGCAGCTTACCCGGACTAGCGGGCCATACCGGGGAGCTGTTTTTT.

This rearrangement joins TRBV27 to TRBJ2-3, with a weak D call TRBD1 (5 bases). CDR3 size: 13 residues. Germline V CDR1 and CDR2: MNHEY, SMNVEV (reference sequence). Trimming pared 6 bases from V and 0 bases from J, leaving 7 bases between. Written as DNA, the CDR3 is TGTGCCAGCAGCCGACAGAGCACAGATACGCAGTATTTT. Translating it yields CASSRQSTDTQYF.

V gene TRBV28 combines with J gene TRBJ1-5; D may be TRBD1 (6 bases). This CDR3 has 16 amino acids. Trimming took off 6 bases at V and 1 base at J, with 16 bases between the two ends. CDR1 and CDR2 (germline): MDHEN, SYDVKM. Here the CDR3 reads CASSGTATGSNQPQHF. The CDR3 DNA reads TGTGCCAGCAGCGGGACCGCGACAGGAAGCAATCAGCCCCAGCATTTT.

The V call is TRBV19, the J call TRBJ1-1; maybe TRBD1 (5 bases). The CDR3 runs to 17 residues. The germline CDR1 and CDR2 sequences are LNHDA and SQIVND (reference sequence). V lost 9 bases and J lost 3, with 26 bases in between. CDR3 in amino acids: CASHLGPIEYKDTEAFF. CDR3 DNA: TGTGCCAGCCATTTGGGACCTATCGAATATAAGGACACTGAAGCTTTCTTT.

This chain uses TRBV30 with TRBJ1-5; the match to TRBD1 covers 11 bases. CDR1 and CDR2 (germline): GTSNPN, SVGIG (reference sequence). V was pared by 0 bases and J by 7 bases, with 5 bases of the junction left unmatched. This CDR3 is 15 amino acids long. CDR3 sequence: CAWSVRGQGAQPQHF. The CDR3, as DNA: TGTGCCTGGAGTGTACGCGGACAGGGGGCGCAGCCCCAGCATTTT. Together with reference TRBV30 and TRBJ1-5, the CDR3 gives the full variable domain: SQTIHQWPATLVQPVGSPLSLECTVEGTSNPNLYWYRQAAGRGLQLLFYSVGIGQISSEVPQNLSASRPQDRQFILSSKKLLLSDSGFYLCAWSVRGQGAQPQHFGDGTRLSIL.

The V and J genes are TRBV19 and TRBJ1-2; tentative D call: TRBD1 (5 bases). This CDR3 has 13 amino acids. Per germline, CDR1 LNHDA and CDR2 SQIVND (reference sequence). The germline V and J ends were trimmed by 2 bases and 2 bases, with 6 bases remaining between them. The CDR3: CASSIKGNYGYTF. The CDR3, as DNA: TGTGCCAGTAGTATAAAGGGGAACTATGGCTACACCTTC. Drawing the rest from reference TRBV19 and TRBJ1-2, the complete variable domain is DGGITQSPKYLFRKEGQNVTLSCEQNLNHDAMYWYRQDPGQGLRLIYYSQIVNDFQKGDIAEGYSVSREKKESFPLTVTSAQKNPTAFYLCASSIKGNYGYTFGSGTRLTVV.

The chain employs TRBV9 and TRBJ2-3; the match to TRBD1 covers 9 bases. This CDR3 has 13 residues. In germline, CDR1 is SGDLS, CDR2 YYNGEE. Trimming at V came to 4 bases and at J to 14 bases, leaving 11 bases not matched to a gene. The CDR3 nucleotides are TGTGCCAGCAGCCCCTTAGGGGACAGGGAGGCGTATTTT. Residues: CASSPLGDREAYF.